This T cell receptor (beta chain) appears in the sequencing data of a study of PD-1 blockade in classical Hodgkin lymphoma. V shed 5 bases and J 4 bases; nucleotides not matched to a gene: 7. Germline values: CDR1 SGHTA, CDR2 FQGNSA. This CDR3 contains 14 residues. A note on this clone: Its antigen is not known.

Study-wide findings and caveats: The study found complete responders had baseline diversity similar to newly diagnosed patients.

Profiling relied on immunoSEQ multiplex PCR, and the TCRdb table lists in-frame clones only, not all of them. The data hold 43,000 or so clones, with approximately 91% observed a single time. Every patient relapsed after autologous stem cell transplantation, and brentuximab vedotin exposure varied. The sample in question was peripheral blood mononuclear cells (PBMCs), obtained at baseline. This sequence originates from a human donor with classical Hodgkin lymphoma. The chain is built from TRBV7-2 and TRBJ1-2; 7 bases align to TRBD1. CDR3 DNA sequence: TGTGCCAGCAGCCCGAAGGGGGCGGTCTATGGCTACACCTTC. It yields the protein CASSPKGAVYGYTF.